This T cell receptor beta chain was captured by sequencing in a study of blood T cells in healthy people across ages. The CDR3 consists of 15 residues. Total RNA was isolated from each sample in quantities of at least 6 micrograms. A second about 7 to 12 cycle PCR used barcoded and J-beta primers. A single record per CDR3 protein comes from TCRdb applying MiXCR to the 5' RACE reads. Here the sample spans over 500,000 distinct CDR3 sequences, 52% being singletons. Study results and caveats: Unsorted PBMCs prevented conclusive naive versus antigen-experienced comparison. Per-million-T-cell TCR beta diversity fell roughly linearly with age.

Note on this clonotype: What it recognizes is unknown.

The V call is TRBV21-1, the J call TRBJ2-7; the table names TRBD2, a call not compared with the DNA. TRBV21-1 is termed a pseudogene. Sequenced: blood. The source is a woman of 80 years or more in good health. CDR3 sequence: CASSNLQRGSYEQYF. CDR3 DNA sequence: TGTGCCAGCAGCAATCTCCAGCGGGGGTCCTACGAGCAGTACTTC.